This passage covers 32 T cell receptor beta chains from one sample sequenced in a study of cytomegalovirus exposure and HLA in healthy donors. The PCR had 60 Vbeta and 13 Jbeta primers. The data were produced by immunoSEQ multiplex PCR, yet TCRdb's version contains in-frame clones alone and is incomplete. The repertoire includes under 200,000 clones, 82% of them detected once, and around 0.91% sits in the top ten. Sequenced material: PBMCs. Receptor source: a girl aged 2 to 10 in good health and CMV-seropositive.

The chain recombines TRBV28 with TRBJ2-5; TRBD2 is a possible D gene (5 bases). In germline, CDR1 is MDHEN, CDR2 SYDVKM. The CDR3 has 15 amino acids. Between the trimmed V and J ends, which lost 2 bases and 1 base, there was a span of 11 bases. This CDR3 is CASSLRGTPQETQYF. The CDR3 DNA reads TGTGCCAGCAGTTTACGGGGAACACCCCAAGAGACCCAGTACTTC.

This chain links TRBV7-3 with TRBJ2-1; D is perhaps TRBD1 (6 bases). Germline V gene lookup returns CDR1 SGHTA and CDR2 FQGTGA. V lost 5 bases and J 7 bases, leaving 9 bases between the germline ends. This CDR3 spans 12 amino acids. This chain's CDR3 is CASSAQGNEQFF. DNA for the CDR3: TGTGCCAGCAGCGCACAGGGAAATGAGCAGTTCTTC.

This clone was picked up a small number of times. The V gene is TRBV30, the J gene TRBJ2-5; possibly TRBD2 for D (6 bases). The germline CDR1 and CDR2 sequences are GTSNPN and SVGIG (reference sequence). V was cut by 1 base and J by 5 bases, with 14 bases left in between. This CDR3 comprises 14 residues. The CDR3 DNA sequence: TGTGCCTGGAGTGAGGCTAGCGTCCGGGAGACCCAGTACTTC. This translates into CAWSEASVRETQYF. The whole variable domain, filled in from reference TRBV30 and TRBJ2-5, reads SQTIHQWPATLVQPVGSPLSLECTVEGTSNPNLYWYRQAAGRGLQLLFYSVGIGQISSEVPQNLSASRPQDRQFILSSKKLLLSDSGFYLCAWSEASVRETQYFGPGTRLLVL.

This clone was detected only a few times. This chain uses TRBV27 with TRBJ1-3, with 9 bases that match TRBD1. Germline CDR1 reads MNHEY; CDR2 reads SMNVEV (reference sequence). The CDR3 consists of 15 residues. V gave up 5 bases and J gave up 10 bases; unmatched junction bases: 12. The CDR3 bases are TGTGCCAGCAGTATCAGAGGCGACAGGGGGTATACCATATATTTT. Protein sequence: CASSIRGDRGYTIYF.

The rearrangement uses TRBV6-1 and TRBJ2-5, with 8 bases fitting TRBD2. The CDR3 extends over 15 amino acids. The junction had 5 bases not matched to a gene; V was cut back by 0 bases and J by 5 bases. CDR1 is MNHNS and CDR2 is SASEGT in the germline V gene. The DNA of the CDR3 is TGTGCCAGCAGTGAAGCAGCGGGAGCTAGTGAGACCCAGTACTTC. Translated: CASSEAAGASETQYF.

This chain uses TRBV6-1 with TRBJ2-5; TRBD2 matches at 9 bases. The CDR3 is 15 amino acids. Unmatched junction bases numbered 11, after V lost 3 bases and J lost 9 bases. CDR1 and CDR2 (germline): MNHNS, SASEGT. CDR3 nucleotide sequence: TGTGCCAGCAGTGACTTAGGAGCGGGAGGTAATCCCCAGTACTTC. Translation: CASSDLGAGGNPQYF.

This chain joins TRBV11-2 and TRBJ2-2; TRBD2 agrees at 8 bases. V was clipped by 5 bases and J by 0 bases; unmatched bases: 2. CDR1 is SGHAT and CDR2 is FQNNGV in the germline V gene. The CDR3 sequence is 15 residues long. The CDR3 DNA reads TGTGCCAGCAGCGTTAGCGGGACGAACACCGGGGAGCTGTTTTTT. This sequence encodes CASSVSGTNTGELFF.

The gene calls are TRBV30 and TRBJ1-2, with 11 nucleotides matching TRBD1. V shed 8 bases, J shed 6 bases, and the junction held 8 bases outside the gene matches. The CDR3 covers 13 residues. CDR1 and CDR2 (germline): GTSNPN, SVGIG (reference sequence). The CDR3 sequence: CAGPGQGVDGYTF. The CDR3 region has the DNA TGTGCCGGACCGGGACAGGGGGTTGATGGCTACACCTTC.

This clone has just one count. The chain carries TRBV6-1 and TRBJ1-4; D gene unclear. CDR3 length: 15 amino acids. Germline V gene data show CDR1 as MNHNS and CDR2 as SASEGT. V was pared by 7 bases and J by 4 bases, with 16 bases between. CDR3 loop: CASISTRTGNEKLFF. In DNA form, the CDR3 reads TGTGCCAGCATTAGTACTAGGACGGGTAATGAAAAACTGTTTTTT.

The rearrangement joins TRBV28 to TRBJ2-7, with D possibly TRBD2 on 6 matching bases. The CDR3 sequence is 15 residues long. V was pared by 3 bases and J by 0 bases, with 12 bases between. Germline V gene lookup returns CDR1 MDHEN and CDR2 SYDVKM. The CDR3 loop reads CASSFLAGPSYEQYF. The CDR3 DNA reads TGTGCCAGCAGTTTTCTCGCGGGACCCTCCTACGAGCAGTACTTC.

The chain combines TRBV6-5 with TRBJ2-3, with 9 bases aligning to TRBD1. CDR1 and CDR2 from the germline V gene are MNHEY and SVGAGI. This CDR3 spans 15 amino acids. V was pared by 4 bases and J by 3 bases, with 5 bases of the junction left unmatched. The CDR3 loop is CASSLGQGGTDTQYF. DNA of the CDR3: TGTGCCAGCAGTTTGGGACAGGGTGGGACAGATACGCAGTATTTT.

The chain combines TRBV5-1 with TRBJ2-1; the match to TRBD2 covers 7 bases. Germline V CDR1 and CDR2: SGHRS, YFSETQ. J was trimmed by 6 bases and V by 4 bases; bases with no gene match: 7. This CDR3 comprises 14 residues. For the CDR3, the DNA is TGCGCCAGCAGCCTACCGACTAGCCTCAATGAGCAGTTCTTC. It specifies CASSLPTSLNEQFF.

The chain carries TRBV28 and TRBJ1-4; D is undetermined. V lost 5 bases and J 7 bases, leaving 11 bases between the germline ends. Germline CDR1 and CDR2: MDHEN and SYDVKM. The CDR3 is made up of 13 amino acids. The CDR3 DNA follows: TGTGCCAGCAGTGGTCAGGATGGTGAAAAACTGTTTTTT. Amino acid sequence: CASSGQDGEKLFF.

The sample holds one count of this clone. The rearrangement links TRBV4-1 to TRBJ2-1, with D maybe TRBD1 (5 bases). CDR3 length: 14 amino acids. V lost 0 bases and J lost 6, with 9 bases in between. The V gene's germline CDR1 is MGHRA and CDR2 YSYEKL. The CDR3 DNA reads TGCGCCAGCAGCCAAGATGCCAGGGTCAATGAGCAGTTCTTC. Its protein is CASSQDARVNEQFF.

The chain combines TRBV27 with TRBJ2-5; D might be TRBD2 (5 bases). Per germline, CDR1 MNHEY and CDR2 SMNVEV (reference sequence). V dropped 3 bases and J dropped 7 bases, with 15 bases sitting between them. The CDR3 is 14 residues long. In DNA form, the CDR3 reads TGTGCCAGCAGTTTCAAACGGGAAAGAGGGACCCAGTACTTC. Amino acid sequence: CASSFKRERGTQYF.

This sequence joins TRBV5-5 and TRBJ2-7, with D perhaps matching TRBD2 (5 bases). V was clipped by 4 bases and J by 3 bases, with 23 bases between them. This CDR3 has 17 residues. Germline assignment: CDR1 SGHKS and CDR2 YYEKEE (reference sequence). Here the CDR3 reads CASSPTRPRTEDYEQYF. The CDR3 nucleotides are TGTGCCAGCAGCCCCACAAGACCTAGAACGGAGGACTACGAGCAGTACTTC.

This sequence joins TRBV7-8 and TRBJ1-5; 8 bases agree with TRBD1. V was pared by 5 bases and J by 5 bases, with 20 bases of the junction left unmatched. The length of the CDR3 is 19 residues. Germline V CDR1 and CDR2: SGHVS, FQNEAQ. This CDR3 reads CASSPMGKDREGRDQPQHF. CDR3 bases: TGTGCCAGCAGCCCCATGGGTAAGGACAGGGAGGGAAGAGATCAGCCCCAGCATTTT.

The chain carries TRBV29-1 and TRBJ2-7, with TRBD2 matching 14 bases. Trimming removed 4 bases from V and 3 bases from J; junction bases left unmatched: 8. Germline V lookup: CDR1 SQVTM, CDR2 ANQGSEA. The CDR3 contains 16 residues. In nucleotides, the CDR3 is TGCAGCGTTGTGGGACTAGCGGGAGAAACGGGCTACGAGCAGTACTTC. As protein: CSVVGLAGETGYEQYF.

The chain recombines TRBV10-3 with TRBJ2-5; 8 nucleotides match TRBD2. The CDR3 has 14 residues. In germline, CDR1 is ENHRY, CDR2 SYGVKD. The V gene end was trimmed by 6 bases and the J gene end by 4 bases; junction bases not matched to a gene: 7. The CDR3 DNA follows: TGTGCCATCAGCCGGGGACTAGAGGGAGAGACCCAGTACTTC. Its translation is CAISRGLEGETQYF.

The chain combines TRBV28 with TRBJ1-1; TRBD1 matches 9 bases. V shed 1 base, J shed 12 bases, and the junction held 3 bases outside the gene matches. The CDR3 has 12 residues. CDR1 is MDHEN, CDR2 SYDVKM, per germline. CDR3 nucleotides: TGTGCCAGCAGTTTATTGGACAGGGGACCTTTCTTT. It is translated as CASSLLDRGPFF.

V is TRBV4-1 and J is TRBJ2-7, with 7 bases matching TRBD2. CDR3 length equals 13 residues. Germline V gene sequence: CDR1 MGHRA, CDR2 YSYEKL. V lost 0 bases, J lost 12 bases, and 8 bases stayed unmatched. CDR3 sequence: CASSQEGGRGPYF. The CDR3 DNA sequence: TGCGCCAGCAGCCAAGAGGGCGGGAGAGGCCCGTACTTC.

The chain links TRBV5-1 to TRBJ1-3, with a weak D call TRBD1 (5 bases). Germline CDR1 SGHRS, CDR2 YFSETQ. The CDR3 has 16 residues. V was clipped by 0 bases and J by 0 bases, with 10 bases between them. CDR3 coding DNA: TGCGCCAGCAGCTTGGGGGGCTTGAGCTCTGGAAACACCATATATTTT. Amino acid sequence: CASSLGGLSSGNTIYF.

The V call is TRBV30, the J call TRBJ1-1; unclear D gene. Germline assignment: CDR1 GTSNPN and CDR2 SVGIG (reference sequence). Trimming stripped 0 bases from V and 5 bases from J, with 10 bases between. This CDR3 comprises 13 residues. The CDR3 sequence: CAWSVHGRTEAFF. CDR3 nucleotide sequence: TGTGCCTGGAGTGTACACGGGAGGACTGAAGCTTTCTTT.

This clone has only one observation. This sequence joins TRBV4-1 and TRBJ2-7, with 11 bases that match TRBD1. Germline loops: CDR1 MGHRA, CDR2 YSYEKL. This CDR3 region has 15 residues. After removal of 1 base from V and 5 bases from J, the junction contained 4 bases not matched to a gene. The CDR3 DNA follows: TGCGCCAGCAGCCAAGGGACAGGGGGCGTAAACGAGCAGTACTTC. This gives the protein CASSQGTGGVNEQYF.

The rearrangement links TRBV7-3 to TRBJ2-1; D ambiguous. V was pared by 2 bases and J by 3 bases, with 2 bases between. CDR3 length: 12 residues. Germline V lookup: CDR1 SGHTA, CDR2 FQGTGA. The CDR3 nucleotides read TGTGCCAGCAGCTTATACTACAATGAGCAGTTCTTC. Translating it yields CASSLYYNEQFF. The variable domain in full, with the rest retrieved from reference TRBV7-3 and TRBJ2-1, is GAGVSQTPSNKVTEKGKYVELRCDPISGHTALYWYRQSLGQGPEFLIYFQGTGAADDSGLPNDRFFAVRPEGSVSTLKIQRTERGDSAVYLCASSLYYNEQFFGPGTRLTVL.

A few counts support this clone. The chain carries TRBV27 and TRBJ2-2, with D possibly being TRBD2 (5 bases). The CDR3 has 16 amino acids. CDR1 is MNHEY, CDR2 SMNVEV, per germline (reference sequence). V was trimmed by 2 bases and J by 0 bases, leaving 10 bases between them. The CDR3: CASSLRAGTNTGELFF. The DNA for the CDR3 is TGTGCCAGCAGTTTACGTGCGGGTACGAACACCGGGGAGCTGTTTTTT.

CDR3 in amino acids: CASSYSMTFEAFF. CDR3 sequence (DNA): TGTGCCAGCAGTTACTCGATGACATTTGAAGCTTTCTTT. This chain joins TRBV6-5 and TRBJ1-1; D not resolved. V lost 0 bases to trimming and J lost 7 bases, with 9 bases between them. The germline gives CDR1 MNHEY, CDR2 SVGAGI. The CDR3 totals 13 residues.

The chain joins TRBV27 to TRBJ1-5; D gene unclear. The length of the CDR3 is 12 residues. V was pared by 5 bases and J by 9 bases, with 11 bases between. Germline CDR1 and CDR2: MNHEY and SMNVEV (reference sequence). The CDR3 DNA sequence: TGTGCCAGCAGTCCCAGTGTTTGGCCCCAGCATTTT. Amino acids: CASSPSVWPQHF.

The chain carries TRBV10-2 and TRBJ2-3; 9 nucleotides match TRBD2. Germline trimming cut 2 bases from V and 5 bases from J; bases unmatched to any gene: 14. Per the germline V gene, CDR1 is WSHSY and CDR2 is SAAADI. The CDR3 totals 18 residues. The CDR3 sequence is CASSEPIYGGGAGDTQYF. CDR3 sequence (DNA): TGCGCCAGCAGTGAGCCTATCTACGGCGGGGGGGCGGGAGATACGCAGTATTTT.

This chain uses TRBV29-1 with TRBJ2-6; 8 bases are a match to TRBD1. Germline V CDR1 and CDR2: SQVTM, ANQGSEA. V shed 6 bases and J 0 bases; nucleotides not matched to a gene: 7. The CDR3 runs to 16 residues. CDR3: CSVRAGGYSGANVLTF. In DNA, the CDR3 is TGCAGCGTCCGGGCAGGGGGCTACTCTGGGGCCAACGTCCTGACTTTC.

The rearrangement uses TRBV6-1 and TRBJ1-6, with 7 bases aligning to TRBD1. The germline gives CDR1 MNHNS, CDR2 SASEGT. CDR3 length: 21 amino acids. V trimming: 0 bases; J trimming: 0 bases; junction bases outside the gene matches: 14. CDR3 DNA: TGTGCCAGCAGTGAAGCGCTTAGCAGGACAGGCCTAAGCTCCTATAATTCACCCCTCCACTTT. It codes for CASSEALSRTGLSSYNSPLHF.

This chain connects TRBV4-1 to TRBJ2-1, with 10 bases that match TRBD2. CDR3 size: 17 residues. The germline CDR1 and CDR2 sequences are MGHRA and YSYEKL. The V and J ends lost 2 bases and 0 bases, in that order; junction bases with no gene match: 4. The CDR3 protein is CASSQSSGRASYNEQFF. The CDR3 DNA is TGCGCCAGCAGCCAAAGCAGCGGGAGGGCCTCCTACAATGAGCAGTTCTTC.